Below, one TCR beta chain is given with its context. Its antigen target is currently unknown. It has no much larger one-base neighbor in the sample; base qualities were not kept. TCR beta CDR3 regions were sequenced at survey depth on the immunoSEQ platform. The QIAamp DNA micro kit was used to extract genomic DNA from every cultured and uncultured CD8+ T cell population. The published analysis was carried out like this. Samples with under 5,000 productive reads were excluded, and this exclusion removed about 7% of the roughly 75 HIV peptide-stimulated cultures. A MANAFEST web app trimmed sequences to CDR3 and removed nonproductive sequences, CDR3s under 5 amino acids, and those not starting C or ending F/W. For a clonotype to count as antigen-specific, the clonotype had to expand relative to the no-peptide control in at least 2 of 3 replicates at FDR 0.01, and only within one epitope family. A specific clonotype also had to show a frequency at least fivefold higher than in wells stimulated with peptides from other epitope families. In TCRdb, the immuneACCESS table is reduced to in-frame sequences with V and J assigned. These tables do not hold every clone; where another copy was compared, an unresolved V gene accounts for under half, and the others remain unexplained. The V and J calls and clone size were taken over from that table, and D and trimming were inferred from the DNA. Counted in this sample were roughly 5,400 clones; around 60% of them appeared once. The top ten clones comprise roughly two fifths of the sample.

These data originate in a study of CD8 T cell repertoires and HIV-1 epitope variants (dated by TCRdb to the early 2020s). With respect to the entire study: Twenty-five peptides representing autologous and known Gag and Nef epitope variants were each used to stimulate T cells in separate culture wells. A total of 80 or so T cell cultures were run, with each culture condition performed in triplicate except for one peptide, which was performed in duplicate. Tested epitopes included three Gag epitope families and Nef HW9 and YT9. Using the EasySep Human T Cell Enrichment Kit, T cells were enriched and then co-cultured with an equal number of autologous T cell-negative cells acting as antigen-presenting cells. Control conditions included a CMV, EBV and flu peptide pool, the Ebola AY9 epitope as negative control, and a no-peptide well. An aliquot of 1M T cells was set aside as an uncultured baseline condition, separate from the 80 or so T cell cultures. Cultures were maintained for 9 to 10 days in IMDM with gentamicin, and half-media changes adding IL-2, IL-7 and IL-15 were performed on days 3 and 7.

The EasySep Human CD8+ T Cell Enrichment Kit was used on day 10 to isolate CD8+ T cells from every culture. Results the study describes overall, beyond this receptor: Roughly 5 clonotypes recognized the Nef KF9 family and one clonotype recognized the HW9 family, while no responses were seen to the TAALDMSHF plasma variant. The assay could identify only TCR beta chains and pointed to proliferation in response to antigen, not to T cell function or cytokine profile. The study identified about ten antigen-specific TCR beta clonotypes, over 5 of which appeared to be cross-reactive for autologous or known escape epitope variants.

The origin of this receptor is a male donor with HIV. Sequenced input: cultured CD8+ T cells derived from PBMCs.

The bases are TGTGCCAGCAGTTCCCCGGGACAGGGCACAGATACGCAGTATTTT. It translates to CASSSPGQGTDTQYF. The sequence links TRBV27 to TRBJ2-3, and 8 bases in between align with TRBD1. The germline V gene (reference sequence) gives CDR1 as MNHEY and CDR2 as SMNVEV. V trim: 4 bases; J trim: 1 base; unmatched bases: 4. Reading from cysteine to phenylalanine, the CDR3 counts 15 amino acids. Only the CDR3 part of the read is kept: 45 bases, read in frame from the first base.